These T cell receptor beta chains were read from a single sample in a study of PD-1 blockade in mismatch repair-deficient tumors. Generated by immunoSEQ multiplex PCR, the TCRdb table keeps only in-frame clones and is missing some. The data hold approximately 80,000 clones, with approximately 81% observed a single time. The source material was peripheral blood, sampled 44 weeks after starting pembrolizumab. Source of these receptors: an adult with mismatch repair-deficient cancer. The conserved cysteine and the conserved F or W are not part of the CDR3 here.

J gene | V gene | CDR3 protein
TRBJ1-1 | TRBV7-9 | ASSLLQTNTEAF
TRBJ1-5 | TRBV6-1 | AVGTGPDQPQH
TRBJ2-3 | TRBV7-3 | ASSLTHSTDTQY
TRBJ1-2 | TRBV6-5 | ASTTWTGNYGYT
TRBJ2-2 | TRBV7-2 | ASSPRPNSPGELF
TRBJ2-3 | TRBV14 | ASSTNRGFGTDTQY
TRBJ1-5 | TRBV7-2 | ASSLVRGNQPQH
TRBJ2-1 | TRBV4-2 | ASSQNTGANTNEQF
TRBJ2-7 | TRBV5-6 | ASSLRGRAYEQY
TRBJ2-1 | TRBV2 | ASNQEGGAHNEQF
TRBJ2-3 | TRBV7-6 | ASSPRVDTQY
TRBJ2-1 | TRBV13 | ASSLREEDNEQF
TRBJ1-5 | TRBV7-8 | ASSFSGPSGTSWNQPQH
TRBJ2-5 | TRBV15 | ATSSLWVGDQETQY
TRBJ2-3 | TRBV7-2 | ASSPRPSLDTQY
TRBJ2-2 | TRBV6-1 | ASSEATFGPGELF
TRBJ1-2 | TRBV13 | ASSYHYGAANGYT
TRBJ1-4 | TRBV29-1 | SVGTLVGEKLF
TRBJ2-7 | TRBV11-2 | ASSYGTGGFYEQY
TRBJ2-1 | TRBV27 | ASSFQTEWDEQF
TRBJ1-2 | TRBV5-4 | ASSLGYGYT
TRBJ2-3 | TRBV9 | ASSVDVDTQY
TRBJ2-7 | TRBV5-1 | ASSLEGYYEQY
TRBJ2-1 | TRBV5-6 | ASSFSGSNEQF
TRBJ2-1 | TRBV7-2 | ASRTSGSSEQF
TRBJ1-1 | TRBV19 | ASWDSQPTTEAF
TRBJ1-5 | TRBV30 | AWSRSRVGADQPQH
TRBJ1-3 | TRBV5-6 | ASSPTGGTGNTIY
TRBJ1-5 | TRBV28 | ASSWGLDQPQH
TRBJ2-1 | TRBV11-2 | ASSSLRGLAVYNEQF
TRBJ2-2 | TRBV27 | ASNKRANTGELF
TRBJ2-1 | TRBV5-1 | ASSLGLVNEQF
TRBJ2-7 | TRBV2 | ATTREPYEQY
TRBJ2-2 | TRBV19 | ASRDRRTGELF
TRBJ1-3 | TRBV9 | ASSVVDGNSGNTIY
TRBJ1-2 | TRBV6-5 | ASSWGGAGYGYT
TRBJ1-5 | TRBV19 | ASSSRSNQPQH
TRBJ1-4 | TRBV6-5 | ASSRSIGEKLF
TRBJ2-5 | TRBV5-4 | ASSSPLAGVETQY
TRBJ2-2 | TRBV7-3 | ASSTRNIANTGELF
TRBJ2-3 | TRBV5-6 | ASSSFGQGASDTQY
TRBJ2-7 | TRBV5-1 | ASRGTDRYEQY
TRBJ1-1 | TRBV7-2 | ASSLARGQLSLAF
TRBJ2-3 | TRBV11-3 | ASSLDPGDTQY
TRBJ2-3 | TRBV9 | ASSVDGGDTQY
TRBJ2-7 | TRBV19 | ASSIGPDSDEQY
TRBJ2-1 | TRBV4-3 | ASSQDGAGGAF
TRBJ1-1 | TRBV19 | ASTMEGRPAF
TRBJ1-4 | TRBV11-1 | ASSRGQDEKLF
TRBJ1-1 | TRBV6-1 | ASSERLNEAF
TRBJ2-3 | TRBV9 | ASRPTATSTDTQY
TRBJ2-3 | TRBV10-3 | AITASATSTDTQY
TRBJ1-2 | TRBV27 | ASGLSRTGGAWVYGYT
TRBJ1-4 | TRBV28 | ASSRGREKLF